This TCR beta chain stems from a study of metastatic and nonmetastatic thyroid tumors. Via MiXCR, TCRdb re-called the PCR reads. This table holds over 20,000 clones, over 9% found once. Treatment of any kind had been given to no patient before thyroid surgery. Sequencing was done on a sample of blood. Receptors were obtained from a female donor with papillary thyroid cancer or a benign thyroid nodule (not recorded which). Some clones in this sample may be carry-over from other donors' samples.

This clone was found many times. The CDR3 is CASSLGGYPQETQYF. CDR3 DNA sequence: TGTGCCAGCAGCTTAGGGGGCTACCCCCAAGAGACCCAGTACTTC. This chain links TRBV7-9 with TRBJ2-5; a possible D gene is TRBD1 (5 bases). From germline, CDR1 is SEHNR and CDR2 FQNEAQ (reference sequence). The CDR3 covers 15 residues. V lost 1 base and J lost 1, with 10 bases in between. Supplemented by reference TRBV7-9 and TRBJ2-5, the full variable domain reads DTGVSQNPRHKITKRGQNVTFRCDPISEHNRLYWYRQTLGQGPEFLTYFQNEAQLEKSRLLSDRFSAERPKGSFSTLEIQRTEQGDSAMYLCASSLGGYPQETQYFGPGTRLLVL.